This T cell receptor (beta chain) originates from a study of cytomegalovirus exposure and HLA in healthy donors. The germline V and J ends were trimmed by 0 bases and 8 bases, with 17 bases remaining between them. CDR1 SGDLS and CDR2 YYNGEE come from the germline V gene. CDR3 size: 15 residues. Use of 60 Vbeta and 13 Jbeta primers characterized the PCR. Method: immunoSEQ multiplex PCR; TCRdb's copy keeps in-frame clones and lacks some. The repertoire holds 90,000 to 100,000 clones, 65% to 85% seen once, with around 2% in the top ten. The J gene is TRBJ1-1, the V gene TRBV9; tentative D call: TRBD1 (5 bases). This sequence originates from a man younger than 35 in good health and CMV-seronegative. Sequenced sample: PBMCs. CDR3 sequence reads: CASSVGGTSLVEAFF. CDR3 DNA sequence: TGTGCCAGCAGCGTAGGCGGGACGTCGCTGGTAGAAGCTTTCTTT.